This T cell receptor (beta chain) was retrieved from a study of OX40 agonist ivuxolimab in advanced cancers. Regarding the study in general: Ivuxolimab was an agonistic, fully human IgG2 monoclonal antibody directed against OX40 (CD134), a costimulatory receptor. Intravenous ivuxolimab was administered to patients every 2 weeks at six dose levels: 0.01, 0.1, 0.3, 1.5, 3 and 10 mg/kg. Of the 52 patients in dose escalation, about 20 had hepatocellular carcinoma, about 15 had melanoma, 9 had renal cell carcinoma and 9 had head and neck cancer. The dose-escalation cohort was about 83% male with a mean age of about 60 years, ranging from about 23 to 85. Patients were allowed to have had prior anti-PD-1, anti-PD-L1 or anti-CTLA-4 therapy, and more than 30% of the dose-escalation patients had previously received checkpoint inhibitors. Three dose-escalation patients achieved partial responses, one with hepatocellular carcinoma and two with cutaneous melanoma. Peripheral TCRbeta sequencing was intended to test whether TCR sequence diversity was altered and clonal T-cell expansion was caused by ivuxolimab. The paper covers the monotherapy dose-escalation part of the phase I ivuxolimab trial, which included N of about 51 patients. The paper as a whole reports these results and caveats: Low levels of normalized T-cell clonal expansion were also seen in some patients who did not respond. The antigen specificity of the clonally expanded peripheral T cells was not determined. After ivuxolimab, more expanded clones were found on average in CD8+ T cells than in CD4+ T cells. At doses of 0.1 to 3.0 mg/kg, clonal expansion of both CD4+ and CD8+ blood T cells was observed from baseline to week 6. In partial responders in the 0.1-3.0 mg/kg groups, normalized peripheral clonal expansion was found to be among the lowest, especially among CD8+ T cells.

Patients with a history of autoimmune disease or receiving systemic immunosuppression were excluded from the trial. Peripheral blood for TCR sequencing was drawn from every dose cohort at baseline, at cycle 4 day 1 and at cycle 7 day 1. The samples were taken from a phase I, first-in-human, multicenter, open-label dose-escalation trial of ivuxolimab. Adults with locally advanced or metastatic melanoma, renal cell carcinoma, hepatocellular carcinoma or head and neck squamous cell carcinoma were enrolled in the trial. Before TCR sequencing, CD4+ T cells and CD8+ T cells from peripheral blood were sorted into separate populations. In the case of this clone: The antigen it recognizes is unknown. Base qualities were left out, and no much larger clone turns up one base away.

Genomic DNA was extracted from sorted cells for sequencing of the TCRbeta CDR3 region. The immunoSEQ Assay was used to sequence the TCRbeta CDR3 regions. What TCRdb holds here is the immuneACCESS table cut down to in-frame rearrangements. Part of the clones is not present; checked against another copy, under half of the missing clones reflect an unresolved V gene, and the others are unexplained. This sample comprises about 84,000 clones, around four fifths of them detected only once. The top ten clonotypes cover roughly 2.5% of the sample. CDR1 and CDR2 were assigned from the germline V gene as SNHLY and FYNNEI. V lost 7 bases and J lost 0 bases; the stretch between them is 12 bases long. The CDR3, from cysteine to phenylalanine, totals 14 residues. Solely the CDR3 DNA is kept, with 42 bases framed from the first base.

The sequence derives from an adult with an advanced solid tumor such as melanoma, head and neck, liver or kidney cancer. The specimen was CD4+ or CD8+ T cells sorted from blood, collected in a trial of the OX40 agonist ivuxolimab. The rearranged segments are TRBV2 and TRBJ1-2; possibly the D gene is TRBD1, per 6 matching bases. The CDR3 region: CASTPRGTNYGYTF. The nucleotides are TGTGCCAGCACCCCCAGGGGAACTAACTATGGCTACACCTTC. With all but the CDR3 taken from the reference TRBV2 and TRBJ1-2 genes, the full variable domain is: EPEVTQTPSHQVTQMGQEVILRCVPISNHLYFYWYRQILGQKVEFLVSFYNNEISEKSEIFDDQFSVERPDGSNFTLKIRSTKLEDSAMYFCASTPRGTNYGYTFGSGTRLTVV.